The TCR beta chain described here comes from a study of beta chain features in type 1 diabetes. Overall study findings and caveats: The similarity of naive, central memory and Treg TCRB repertoires appeared greater among patients than among healthy donors. Within each of all four CD4+ subsets, Type 1 diabetes patients had TCRB CDR3s that were moderately but significantly shorter.

V lost 5 bases and J lost 8, with 22 bases in between. The CDR3 runs to 16 residues. The germline V gene has CDR1 SGHAT and CDR2 FQNNGV. This clone was counted ten times or more. Its antigen is unknown. All of the isolated RNA was reverse transcribed, so expressed TCRB transcripts were sequenced. Method: immunoSEQ multiplex PCR; TCRdb's copy keeps in-frame clones and lacks some. This table holds about 340,000 clones, around 8.5% found once. Sorting that relied on CD45RO/CCR7/CD25/CD127/CD95/CD27 yielded CD4+ naive, central memory, regulatory and stem cell-like memory cells. Sorted populations all had greater than 95% purity.

This rearrangement joins TRBV11-2 to TRBJ2-1; possibly TRBD2 for D (5 bases). This receptor was taken from a man aged 25 to 40 with type 1 diabetes. The material sequenced was central memory CD4+ T cells from blood. For the CDR3, the DNA is TGTGCCAGCAGCCTTCTTGAAAGGCGTAGCGTCCATGAGCAGTTCTTC. Protein: CASSLLERRSVHEQFF.